Presented here are 20 T cell receptor beta chains from one specimen sequenced in a study of CD8 T cells in ankylosing spondylitis. One entry per CDR3 protein results from TCRdb running MiXCR on the 5' RACE reads. Among 180,000 or so distinct CDR3 sequences listed, approximately 10% were seen once. Sample: blood, either unsorted or a sorted T cell fraction (not recorded which). The source of these receptors is a male donor with ankylosing spondylitis or in good health (not recorded which).

The chain is built from TRBV7-2 and TRBJ2-7; D might be TRBD2 (6 bases). The length of the CDR3 is 15 residues. The ends were cut back, 1 base at V and 0 bases at J, with 10 bases in the middle. Germline V gene data show CDR1 as SGHTA and CDR2 as FQGNSA. The CDR3 loop is CASSLVFGSSYEQYF. The CDR3 DNA follows: TGTGCCAGCAGCTTAGTATTCGGGAGCTCCTACGAGCAGTACTTC.

The chain uses TRBV11-2 and TRBJ2-1; 9 positions agree with TRBD2. V was clipped by 6 bases and J by 8 bases; unmatched bases: 17. CDR1 is SGHAT, CDR2 FQNNGV, per germline. The CDR3 has 17 amino acids. CDR3 protein: CASRNRASGKIRDEQFF. CDR3 nucleotide sequence: TGTGCCAGCAGGAACAGGGCTAGCGGGAAGATTCGCGATGAGCAGTTCTTC. The full variable domain, rest sourced from reference TRBV11-2 and TRBJ2-1, is EAGVAQSPRYKIIEKRQSVAFWCNPISGHATLYWYQQILGQGPKLLIQFQNNGVVDDSQLPKDRFSAERLKGVDSTLKIQPAKLEDSAVYLCASRNRASGKIRDEQFFGPGTRLTVL.

This clonotype was observed many times. This chain links TRBV5-1 with TRBJ2-7, with no clear D. The CDR3 loop spans 13 amino acids. Germline lookup yields CDR1 SGHRS and CDR2 YFSETQ. V was pared by 4 bases and J by 4 bases, with 12 bases between. The CDR3 nucleotides are TGCGCCAGCAGCAAGGAAGTCTCTTACGAGCAGTACTTC. It translates to CASSKEVSYEQYF.

This clonotype was counted at least ten times. This rearrangement joins TRBV9 to TRBJ2-5; 14 positions agree with TRBD2. The V segment lost 4 bases and the J segment 5 bases; nucleotides outside the gene matches: 7. The CDR3 totals 16 residues. CDR1 is SGDLS and CDR2 is YYNGEE in the germline V gene. CDR3 nucleotides: TGTGCCAGCAGCTCCGGACTAGCGGGAGGTCGCGAGACCCAGTACTTC. It translates to CASSSGLAGGRETQYF.

This clonotype has a count of ten or more. In nucleotides, the CDR3 is TGTGCCAGCAGTCCAGACAGGGGTTCCTACAATGAGCAGTTCTTC. Translation: CASSPDRGSYNEQFF. The rearrangement links TRBV12-3 or TRBV12-4 to TRBJ2-1; 8 bases are a match to TRBD1. The CDR3 runs 15 residues. V lost 5 bases, J lost 1 base, and 4 bases stayed unmatched.

The table lists this clonotype with many counts. The chain couples TRBV12-3 or TRBV12-4 to TRBJ2-2; D ambiguous. This CDR3 spans 13 amino acids. V was trimmed by 0 bases and J by 3 bases, leaving 2 bases between them. CDR3 DNA: TGTGCCAGCAGTTTAGCGGACACCGGGGAGCTGTTTTTT. As protein: CASSLADTGELFF.

The CDR3 coding sequence is TGTGCCAGCAGTCCCCGGGATAAACCAGGAGATACGCAGTATTTT. Protein: CASSPRDKPGDTQYF. V and J are TRBV12-3 or TRBV12-4 and TRBJ2-3, with D tentatively TRBD2 (5 bases). Trimming took 5 bases from V and 5 from J, leaving 17 bases between them. The CDR3 spans 15 residues.

Only a few counts were recorded for this clonotype. This chain connects TRBV6-2 or TRBV6-3 to TRBJ2-5, with D hard to call. Between the trimmed V and J ends, which lost 1 base and 2 bases, there was a span of 8 bases. Germline V lookup: CDR1 MNHEY, CDR2 SVGEGT. The CDR3 has 14 residues. The DNA for the CDR3 is TGTGCCAGCAGTTACTTCCAGCGACAAGAGACCCAGTACTTC. The encoded protein is CASSYFQRQETQYF.

This clonotype was seen many times. The chain carries TRBV9 and TRBJ2-2; tentative D call: TRBD1 (6 bases). V was trimmed by 0 bases and J by 5 bases, leaving 14 bases between them. This CDR3 is 16 amino acids long. Germline CDR1 SGDLS, CDR2 YYNGEE. The CDR3 here is CASSVEGQTWTGELFF. CDR3 DNA: TGTGCCAGCAGCGTAGAAGGACAGACTTGGACCGGGGAGCTGTTTTTT.

The chain combines TRBV7-2 with TRBJ2-3, with 7 bases aligning to TRBD2. This CDR3 is 16 amino acids long. Germline V gene data show CDR1 as SGHTA and CDR2 as FQGNSA. Germline trimming cut 2 bases from V and 0 bases from J; bases unmatched to any gene: 5. In DNA, the CDR3 is TGTGCCAGCAGCTTACAGGCAGCGGGGAGCACAGATACGCAGTATTTT. It yields the protein CASSLQAAGSTDTQYF.

A note on this clonotype: The junction does not match germline at one end; this may be a read error. The CDR3 loop reads CASSPSLRGTNNAQFF. DNA of the CDR3: TGTGCCAGCAGCCCCTCCCTTAGGGGGACTAACAATGCGCAGTTCTTC. This chain joins TRBV7-8 and TRBJ2-1; D is possibly TRBD2 (7 bases). Looked up from germline, CDR1 is SGHVS and CDR2 is FQNEAQ. This CDR3 contains 16 residues.

This clonotype was recorded many times. This chain connects TRBV29-1 to TRBJ2-1, with 9 bases aligning to TRBD2. Germline V gene data show CDR1 as SQVTM and CDR2 as ANQGSEA. J lost 6 bases, V lost 4 bases, and 10 bases had no gene match. CDR3 size: 15 residues. CDR3 coding DNA: TGCAGCGTTGGAACCTTAGCGGGAGCAAGCAATGAGCAGTTCTTC. Protein: CSVGTLAGASNEQFF.

This clonotype was counted many times. The V and J genes are TRBV7-2 and TRBJ2-4, with 8 nucleotides matching TRBD1. Germline CDR1 SGHTA, CDR2 FQGNSA. The CDR3 extends over 15 amino acids. J lost 5 bases, V lost 5 bases, and 8 bases had no gene match. CDR3 region: CASSLRTGHENIQYF. CDR3 sequence (DNA): TGTGCCAGCAGCCTCCGGACAGGGCACGAAAACATTCAGTACTTC. Drawing the rest from reference TRBV7-2 and TRBJ2-4, the complete variable domain is GAGVSQSPSNKVTEKGKDVELRCDPISGHTALYWYRQSLGQGLEFLIYFQGNSAPDKSGLPSDRFSAERTGGSVSTLTIQRTQQEDSAVYLCASSLRTGHENIQYFGAGTRLSVL.

This sequence joins TRBV5-1 and TRBJ2-5, with D hard to call. The CDR3 has 12 residues. V was shortened by 5 bases and J by 1 base, with 6 bases between the two germline ends. The germline CDR1 and CDR2 sequences are SGHRS and YFSETQ. For the CDR3, the DNA is TGCGCCAGCAGATCAGCCCAAGAGACCCAGTACTTC. This translates into CASRSAQETQYF. Together with reference TRBV5-1 and TRBJ2-5, the CDR3 gives the full variable domain: KAGVTQTPRYLIKTRGQQVTLSCSPISGHRSVSWYQQTPGQGLQFLFEYFSETQRNKGNFPGRFSGRQFSNSRSEMNVSTLELGDSALYLCASRSAQETQYFGPGTRLLVL.

This clonotype has just a few counts. This rearrangement joins TRBV19 to TRBJ2-3; 8 bases line up with TRBD2. The V segment lost 4 bases and the J segment 2 bases; nucleotides outside the gene matches: 8. Germline V CDR1 and CDR2: LNHDA, SQIVND (reference sequence). The CDR3 consists of 16 residues. CDR3 sequence (DNA): TGTGCCAGTAGTACCCGTAGTAGCGGGAACACAGATACGCAGTATTTT. Translation: CASSTRSSGNTDTQYF. Variable domain in full (rest from reference TRBV19 and TRBJ2-3): DGGITQSPKYLFRKEGQNVTLSCEQNLNHDAMYWYRQDPGQGLRLIYYSQIVNDFQKGDIAEGYSVSREKKESFPLTVTSAQKNPTAFYLCASSTRSSGNTDTQYFGPGTRLTVL.

In this sample, this clonotype turned up a few times. The chain employs TRBV28 and TRBJ2-4; D is undetermined. Germline assignment: CDR1 MDHEN and CDR2 SYDVKM. The CDR3 contains 15 residues. V was clipped by 7 bases and J by 6 bases, with 19 bases between them. The CDR3 nucleotides are TGTGCCAGCAATGAAAGTTCGGGTCGAAGAAACATTCAGTACTTC. Its protein product is CASNESSGRRNIQYF.

V and J are TRBV7-8 and TRBJ2-1, with TRBD2 matching over 11 bases. The CDR3 consists of 16 residues. Germline lookup yields CDR1 SGHVS and CDR2 FQNEAQ. The junction had 4 bases not matched to a gene; V was cut back by 2 bases and J by 4 bases. The CDR3 is CASSLLAGGSYNEQFF. The DNA of the CDR3 is TGTGCCAGCAGCTTACTAGCGGGAGGATCTTACAATGAGCAGTTCTTC. The full variable domain, with the rest looked up from reference TRBV7-8 and TRBJ2-1, is GAGVSQSPRYKVAKRGQDVALRCDPISGHVSLFWYQQALGQGPEFLTYFQNEAQLDKSGLPSDRFFAERPEGSVSTLKIQRTQQEDSAVYLCASSLLAGGSYNEQFFGPGTRLTVL.

This clonotype has at least ten counts. The CDR3 nucleotides read TGTGCCAGCAGGGCCGGACTAGCGGGGTACTACGAGCAGTACTTC. Translated: CASRAGLAGYYEQYF. V and J are TRBV28 and TRBJ2-7, with 12 bases identical to TRBD2. From germline, CDR1 is MDHEN and CDR2 SYDVKM. The CDR3 is 15 amino acids. The V segment lost 6 bases and the J segment 3 bases; nucleotides outside the gene matches: 6.

Ten or more counts support this clonotype. The chain links TRBV12-3 or TRBV12-4 to TRBJ1-2; tentatively, D is TRBD1 (5 bases). V gave up 7 bases and J gave up 0 bases, with 12 bases separating them. The CDR3 contains 14 residues. The CDR3 DNA reads as TGTGCCAGCATCCGGGGGGGAGCTAACTATGGCTACACCTTC. It is translated as CASIRGGANYGYTF.

This clonotype showed up many times. The chain has TRBV20-1 and TRBJ2-1, with 10 positions matching TRBD2. The CDR3 has 15 residues. The trim removed 3 bases at V and 6 bases at J, leaving 8 bases unmatched. Per the germline V gene, CDR1 is DFQATT and CDR2 is SNEGSKA (reference sequence). DNA of the CDR3: TGCAGTGCTAGGGCTAGCGGGAGACCTCTCAATGAGCAGTTCTTC. Translation: CSARASGRPLNEQFF.